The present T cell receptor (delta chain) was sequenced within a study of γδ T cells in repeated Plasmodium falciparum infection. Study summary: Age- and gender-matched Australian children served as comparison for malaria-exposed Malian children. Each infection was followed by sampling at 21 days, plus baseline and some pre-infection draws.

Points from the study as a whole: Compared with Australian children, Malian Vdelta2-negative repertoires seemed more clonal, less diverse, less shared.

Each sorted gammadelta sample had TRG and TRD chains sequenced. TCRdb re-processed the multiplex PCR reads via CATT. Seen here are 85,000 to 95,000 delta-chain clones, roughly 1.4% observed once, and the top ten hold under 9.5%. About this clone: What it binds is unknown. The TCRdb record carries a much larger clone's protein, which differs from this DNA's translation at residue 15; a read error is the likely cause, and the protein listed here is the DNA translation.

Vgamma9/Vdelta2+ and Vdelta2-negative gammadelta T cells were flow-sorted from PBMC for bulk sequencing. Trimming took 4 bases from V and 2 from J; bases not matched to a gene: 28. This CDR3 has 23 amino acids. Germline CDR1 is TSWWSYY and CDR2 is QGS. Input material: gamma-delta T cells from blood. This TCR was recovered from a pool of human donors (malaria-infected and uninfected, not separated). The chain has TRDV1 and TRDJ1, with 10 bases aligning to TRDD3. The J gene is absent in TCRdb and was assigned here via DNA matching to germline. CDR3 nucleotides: TGTGCTCTTGGGGCTCGGCCTCTTCCTAATAGTCTGGGGGATATGGGTTATACCGATAAACTCATCTTT. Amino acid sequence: CALGARPLPNSLGDMGYTDKLIF.